The sequence of this TCR beta chain was determined in a study of control samples from healthy donors and cancer patients. Clones were read by immunoSEQ multiplex PCR, and TCRdb kept only the in-frame ones, dropping some. This sample yields some 170,000 clones, of which less than 95% are seen a single time; around 13% belongs to the top ten. V gave up 2 bases and J gave up 3 bases, with 11 bases separating them. The CDR3 contains 15 residues. Germline V gives CDR1 MDHEN, CDR2 SYDVKM. V and J are TRBV28 and TRBJ1-3; D is possibly TRBD1 (5 bases). The source is a man in his sixties with colorectal cancer. Sequencing was carried out using PBMCs. CDR3 DNA sequence: TGTGCCAGCAGTTTAAATCAGGGCGTTGGAAACACCATATATTTT. Protein product: CASSLNQGVGNTIYF.